This T cell receptor beta chain is from a study of T-cell reconstitution after alpha-beta-depleted transplantation in children. Study outcomes and limitations: A year had passed since transplant, and T-cell counts and diversity by then came mostly from newly produced T cells.

Germline assignment: CDR1 KGHSH and CDR2 LQKENI. The CDR3 spans 16 residues. The junction had 8 bases not matched to a gene; V was cut back by 8 bases and J by 4 bases. Note on this clonotype: Its antigen is unknown.

Unique molecular identifiers were incorporated when the TCRbeta library was constructed. From the PCR reads, TCRdb called clonotypes with MiXCR, one entry per CDR3 protein. Of approximately 500,000 distinct CDR3 sequences listed, 27% are singletons. The source is a boy in the first two years of life with Wiskott-Aldrich syndrome, due to receive a stem cell transplant. The rearrangement uses TRBV18 and TRBJ2-1; 13 bases fit TRBD2. Specimen: PBMCs, collected before TCRalphabeta/CD19-depleted stem cell transplant. CDR3 DNA: TGTGCCAGCATTACCGGGACTAGCGGGAAATACAATGAGCAGTTCTTC. Its translation is CASITGTSGKYNEQFF.